This record covers a single T cell receptor beta chain. The antigen remains unidentified. J gave up 5 bases and V 3 bases, and 10 bases lay outside the gene matches. Germline V gives CDR1 SQVTM, CDR2 ANQGSEA. The CDR3 has 15 amino acids. The data derive from a study of regulatory T cells in long-lasting Graves disease. The study's findings and limits: Accuracy was perhaps lowered by the small sample size. Rather than thyroid tissue, only peripheral blood underwent study. New patients shared approximately 970 public clonotypes, and persistent patients shared more, with over 2,500. Persistent disease was associated with favored TRBV28 usage and with favored use of TRBJ1-2 and TRBJ2-5.

Relying on iRepertoire HTBI primers and Arm-PCR of CDR3 regions, the team built TCR beta libraries. MiXCR, applied by TCRdb to the multiplex PCR reads, yields one record per CDR3 protein. The sample consists of 500,000 to 800,000 distinct CDR3 sequences, around 30% of them appearing once. The sample's time point: persistent/refractory GD, antithyroid drugs over 5 years with positive TRAb. RNA from PBMCs was the source of the TCR library. The sample was peripheral blood mononuclear cells (PBMCs), taken when the disease was refractory, from a patient treated with antithyroid drugs. This receptor was taken from a female donor with Graves disease. The rearrangement joins TRBV29-1 to TRBJ1-1, with 9 bases aligning to TRBD1. The CDR3 DNA reads TGCAGCGTTGAGCGCCCGGGACAGGGAGGGACTGAAGCTTTCTTT. Protein sequence: CSVERPGQGGTEAFF.